Listed below are T cell receptor beta chains from one sample, sequenced in a study of cytomegalovirus exposure and HLA in healthy donors. Profiling relied on immunoSEQ multiplex PCR, and the TCRdb table lists in-frame clones only, not all of them. In the table there are some 150,000 clones, approximately 78% of which are singletons. The sequenced sample was PBMCs. Source of these receptors: a woman in her forties or fifties in good health and CMV-seropositive. The CDR3 runs from the conserved cysteine through the conserved F or W. Each record gives: clone size, J gene, D gene, V gene, CDR3 length, CDR3 DNA, CDR3 protein. A D gene is named only where the DNA matches it firmly. Size tells how often a clone was seen (once, few, many) or the class of an expanded clone, and some rows leave it out.

abundance: .
j_gene: TRBJ1-1
d_gene: TRBD1
v_gene: TRBV7-2
len: 14
CDR3nt: TGTGCCAGCAGCTCCGGCAGGGGGGACACTGAAGCTTTCTTT
CDR3aa: CASSSGRGDTEAFF

abundance: .
j_gene: TRBJ1-6
d_gene: .
v_gene: TRBV2
len: 13
CDR3nt: TGTGCCAGCAGTGTGGAGGGATATTCACCCCTCCACTTT
CDR3aa: CASSVEGYSPLHF

abundance: .
j_gene: TRBJ2-1
d_gene: TRBD2
v_gene: TRBV27
len: 17
CDR3nt: TGTGCCAGCAGTTTATCAGCCGGGGGGTTGGCCTACAATGAGCAGTTCTTC
CDR3aa: CASSLSAGGLAYNEQFF

abundance: .
j_gene: TRBJ2-5
d_gene: TRBD1
v_gene: TRBV28
len: 13
CDR3nt: TGTGCCAGCAACGACAGGGGGCGAGAGACCCAGTACTTC
CDR3aa: CASNDRGRETQYF

abundance: .
j_gene: TRBJ1-2
d_gene: .
v_gene: TRBV2
len: 15
CDR3nt: TGTGCCAGCGGTCTGCTCGGGAATCCAGCGAATGGCTACACCTTC
CDR3aa: CASGLLGNPANGYTF

abundance: few
j_gene: TRBJ2-7
d_gene: TRBD1
v_gene: TRBV2
len: 15
CDR3nt: TGTGCCAGCAGGGCGCCCGGGACAGGGTTCCACGAGCAGTACTTC
CDR3aa: CASRAPGTGFHEQYF

abundance: .
j_gene: TRBJ2-1
d_gene: .
v_gene: TRBV11-2
len: 12
CDR3nt: TGTGCCAGCAGTAGCCCCGCGGAAAAGCAGTTCTTC
CDR3aa: CASSSPAEKQFF

abundance: .
j_gene: TRBJ1-1
d_gene: .
v_gene: TRBV30
len: 17
CDR3nt: TGTGCCTGGTCGTACAACCTTTTAGACAGTACCAAACCTGAAGCTTTCTTT
CDR3aa: CAWSYNLLDSTKPEAFF

abundance: .
j_gene: TRBJ1-2
d_gene: .
v_gene: TRBV11-2
len: 15
CDR3nt: TGTGCCAGCAGCTTAGAGTTATCAGGGGCCTATGGCTACACCTTC
CDR3aa: CASSLELSGAYGYTF

abundance: .
j_gene: TRBJ1-1
d_gene: .
v_gene: TRBV2
len: 11
CDR3nt: TGTGCCAGCGGACAGAACACTGAAGCTTTCTTT
CDR3aa: CASGQNTEAFF

abundance: .
j_gene: TRBJ1-5
d_gene: .
v_gene: TRBV5-1
len: 16
CDR3nt: TGCGCCAGCAGCTTGGGCGATGGGCGATTCAATCAGCCCCAGCATTTT
CDR3aa: CASSLGDGRFNQPQHF

abundance: once
j_gene: TRBJ1-1
d_gene: .
v_gene: TRBV10-2
len: 14
CDR3nt: TGCGCCAGCAGTGACGACTTGGGGAACACTGAAGCTTTCTTT
CDR3aa: CASSDDLGNTEAFF

abundance: .
j_gene: TRBJ2-5
d_gene: .
v_gene: TRBV19
len: 13
CDR3nt: TGTGCCAGTAGTGACAGGAGAGGGGAGACCCAGTACTTC
CDR3aa: CASSDRRGETQYF

abundance: .
j_gene: TRBJ2-7
d_gene: .
v_gene: TRBV10-1
len: 9
CDR3nt: TGCTCCTATTCTCTCGAGCAGTACTTC
CDR3aa: CSYSLEQYF

abundance: .
j_gene: TRBJ2-1
d_gene: TRBD2
v_gene: TRBV10-1
len: 15
CDR3nt: TGCGCCAGCAGTCTGGGACTAGCGGCAAACAATGAGCAGTTCTTC
CDR3aa: CASSLGLAANNEQFF

abundance: .
j_gene: TRBJ1-1
d_gene: TRBD1
v_gene: TRBV29-1
len: 12
CDR3nt: TGCAGCGTTGAGGGGACAGGGGCGGTAACTTTCTTT
CDR3aa: CSVEGTGAVTFF

abundance: .
j_gene: TRBJ1-1
d_gene: .
v_gene: TRBV18
len: 16
CDR3nt: TGTGCCAGCTCACCAAACCGGGGGGGCGCGAGTACTGAAGCTTTCTTT
CDR3aa: CASSPNRGGASTEAFF

abundance: .
j_gene: TRBJ1-1
d_gene: TRBD1
v_gene: TRBV28
len: 15
CDR3nt: TGTGCCAGCAGACAGGGGAGGAGGTTGAACACTGAAGCTTTCTTT
CDR3aa: CASRQGRRLNTEAFF

abundance: once
j_gene: TRBJ2-1
d_gene: TRBD2
v_gene: TRBV5-1
len: 15
CDR3nt: TGCGCCAGCAGCCTTTCCGGACTAGCGGGATTTGAGCAGTTCTTC
CDR3aa: CASSLSGLAGFEQFF

abundance: .
j_gene: TRBJ1-2
d_gene: .
v_gene: TRBV19
len: 15
CDR3nt: TGTGCCAGTAAGCGGGTTTTAGGGAGGAACTATGGCTACACCTTC
CDR3aa: CASKRVLGRNYGYTF

abundance: once
j_gene: TRBJ2-3
d_gene: TRBD1
v_gene: TRBV5-5
len: 14
CDR3nt: TGTGCCAGCAGCTCGGGGACAGCCCCAGATACGCAGTATTTT
CDR3aa: CASSSGTAPDTQYF

abundance: .
j_gene: TRBJ2-7
d_gene: TRBD1
v_gene: TRBV19
len: 14
CDR3nt: TGTGCCAGTAGTAAAGGGACAGTCGGCTACGAGCAGTACTTC
CDR3aa: CASSKGTVGYEQYF

abundance: once
j_gene: TRBJ2-2
d_gene: TRBD1
v_gene: TRBV27
len: 14
CDR3nt: TGTGCCAGCAGCATCGGACAGGGGCCCGGGGAGCTGTTTTTT
CDR3aa: CASSIGQGPGELFF

abundance: once
j_gene: TRBJ1-2
d_gene: .
v_gene: TRBV5-1
len: 14
CDR3nt: TGCGCCAGCAGCTTGTGGGGACAAGGCTATGTCTACACCTTC
CDR3aa: CASSLWGQGYVYTF

abundance: once
j_gene: TRBJ1-5
d_gene: .
v_gene: TRBV6-6
len: 13
CDR3nt: TGTGCCAGCAGCCAGGGACACAATCAGCCCCAGCATTTT
CDR3aa: CASSQGHNQPQHF

abundance: .
j_gene: TRBJ2-1
d_gene: .
v_gene: TRBV21-1
len: 14
CDR3nt: TGTGCCAGCAGCAAGGGACAGGGATACAATGAGCAGTTCTTC
CDR3aa: CASSKGQGYNEQFF

abundance: .
j_gene: TRBJ1-2
d_gene: TRBD1
v_gene: TRBV7-2
len: 15
CDR3nt: TGTGCCAGCAGCTTAGCGAGGACAGGGTCCTATGGCTACACCTTC
CDR3aa: CASSLARTGSYGYTF

abundance: .
j_gene: TRBJ2-1
d_gene: .
v_gene: TRBV25-1
len: 16
CDR3nt: TGTGCCAGCAGTGAAGAGTTAGGGGTCCCCTACAATGAGCAGTTCTTC
CDR3aa: CASSEELGVPYNEQFF

abundance: .
j_gene: TRBJ1-1
d_gene: .
v_gene: TRBV7-9
len: 13
CDR3nt: TGTGCCAGCAGCTTTTCCTTTAACACTGAAGCTTTCTTT
CDR3aa: CASSFSFNTEAFF